Reported below is one T cell receptor beta chain. The CDR3 runs to 19 residues. The germline CDR1 and CDR2 sequences are SGDLS and YYNGEE. V lost 2 bases to trimming and J lost 0 bases; unmatched junction nucleotides: 13. Profiled with immunoSEQ multiplex PCR; TCRdb holds only in-frame clones, not every one. The sample holds roughly 200,000 clones; 87% are singletons and the top ten take about 2.3%. This entry is derived from a study of blood T cell repertoires in COVID-19. Looking at the study overall: The United States, Italy and Spain supplied acute and convalescent COVID-19 samples.

Membership in each cohort depended on participant-reported clinical history. For recovered donors of Cohort 3, there were two negative PCRs, clearance, or symptom resolution. Sequenced input: PBMCs or T cells enriched from blood (not recorded which). The chain combines TRBV9 with TRBJ2-3; TRBD1 agrees at 9 bases. This receptor was obtained from a woman aged 25 to 39 who had recovered from COVID-19. As DNA, the CDR3 is TGTGCCAGCAGCGTCGAAATAAAGGGGACAGGGACTAGCACAGATACGCAGTATTTT. This gives the protein CASSVEIKGTGTSTDTQYF.